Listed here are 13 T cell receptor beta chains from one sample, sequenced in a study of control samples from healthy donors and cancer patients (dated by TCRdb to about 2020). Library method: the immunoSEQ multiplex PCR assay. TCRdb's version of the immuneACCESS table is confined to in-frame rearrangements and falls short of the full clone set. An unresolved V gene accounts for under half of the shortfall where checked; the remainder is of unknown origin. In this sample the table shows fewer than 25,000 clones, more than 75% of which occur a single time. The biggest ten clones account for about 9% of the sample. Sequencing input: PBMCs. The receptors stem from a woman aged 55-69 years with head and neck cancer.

CDR3 protein: CAWSYDRMTEAFF. The CDR3 DNA is TGTGCCTGGAGTTACGACAGAATGACTGAAGCTTTCTTT. This rearrangement joins TRBV30 to TRBJ1-1; the D gene is possibly TRBD1 (5 bases). This CDR3 spans 13 amino acids. Germline V gene sequence: CDR1 GTSNPN, CDR2 SVGIG (reference sequence). Deletions cut 2 bases from V and 5 bases from J, with 12 bases between.

Here the CDR3 DNA reads TGTGCCTGGAAGTACAGGAAAAACACCGGGGAGCTGTTTTTT. This gives the protein CAWKYRKNTGELFF. V gene TRBV30 combines with J gene TRBJ2-2, with a tentative D call TRBD1 (5 bases). The CDR3 extends over 14 amino acids. The germline V gene encodes CDR1 GTSNPN and CDR2 SVGIG (reference sequence). V was clipped by 4 bases and J by 2 bases, with 11 bases between them.

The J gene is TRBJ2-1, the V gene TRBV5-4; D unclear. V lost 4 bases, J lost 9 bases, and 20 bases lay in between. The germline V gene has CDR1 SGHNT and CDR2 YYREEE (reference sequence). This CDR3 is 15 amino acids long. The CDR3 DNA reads TGTGCCAGCAGCCCCCCAGCTGCTTCGGGTATTGAGCAGTTCTTC. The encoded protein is CASSPPAASGIEQFF. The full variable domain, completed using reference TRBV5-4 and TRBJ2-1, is ETGVTQSPTHLIKTRGQQVTLRCSSQSGHNTVSWYQQALGQGPQFIFQYYREEENGRGNFPPRFSGLQFPNYSSELNVNALELDDSALYLCASSPPAASGIEQFFGPGTRLTVL.

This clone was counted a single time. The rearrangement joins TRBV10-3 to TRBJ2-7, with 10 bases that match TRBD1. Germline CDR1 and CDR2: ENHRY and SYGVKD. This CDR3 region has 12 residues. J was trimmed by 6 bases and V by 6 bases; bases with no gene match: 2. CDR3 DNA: TGTGCCATCAGGGGACAGGGGAGCGAGCAGTACTTC. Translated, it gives CAIRGQGSEQYF.

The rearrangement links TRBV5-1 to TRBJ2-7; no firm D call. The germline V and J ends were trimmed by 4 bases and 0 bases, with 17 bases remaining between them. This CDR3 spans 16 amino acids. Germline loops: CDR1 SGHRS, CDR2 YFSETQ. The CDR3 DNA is TGCGCCAGCAGCCCCCGTTCGGGCGGCATCTCCTACGAGCAGTACTTC. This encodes CASSPRSGGISYEQYF.

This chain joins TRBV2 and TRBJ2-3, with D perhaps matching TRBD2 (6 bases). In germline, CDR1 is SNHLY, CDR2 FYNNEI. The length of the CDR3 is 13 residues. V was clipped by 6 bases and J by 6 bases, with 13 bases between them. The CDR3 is CASRDSGGDTQYF. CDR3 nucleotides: TGTGCCAGCAGAGACAGCGGAGGGGATACGCAGTATTTT.

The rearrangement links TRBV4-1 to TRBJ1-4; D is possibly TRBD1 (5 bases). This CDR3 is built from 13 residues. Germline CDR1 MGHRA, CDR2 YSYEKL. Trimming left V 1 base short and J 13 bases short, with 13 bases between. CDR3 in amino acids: CASSQVRGEGLFF. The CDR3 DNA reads TGCGCCAGCAGCCAAGTCCGGGGCGAAGGACTGTTTTTT.

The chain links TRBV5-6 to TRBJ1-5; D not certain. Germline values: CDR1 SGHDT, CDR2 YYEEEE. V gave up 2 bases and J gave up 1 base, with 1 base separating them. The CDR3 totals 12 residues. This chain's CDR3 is CASSFSNQPQHF. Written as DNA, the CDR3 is TGTGCCAGCAGCTTCAGCAATCAGCCCCAGCATTTT.

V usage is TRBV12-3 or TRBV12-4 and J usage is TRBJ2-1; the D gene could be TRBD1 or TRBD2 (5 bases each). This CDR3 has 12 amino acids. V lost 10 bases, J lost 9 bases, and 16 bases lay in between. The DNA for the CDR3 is TGTGCCACTACAGAGGGGTTTAGTGAGCAGTTCTTC. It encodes CATTEGFSEQFF.

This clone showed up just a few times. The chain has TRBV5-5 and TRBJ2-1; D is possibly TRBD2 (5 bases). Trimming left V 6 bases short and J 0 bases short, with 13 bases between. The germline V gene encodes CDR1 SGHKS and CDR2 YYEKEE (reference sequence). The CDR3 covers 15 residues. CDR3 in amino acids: CASTRRTFSYNEQFF. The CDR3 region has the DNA TGTGCCAGCACCCGTAGGACTTTCTCCTACAATGAGCAGTTCTTC. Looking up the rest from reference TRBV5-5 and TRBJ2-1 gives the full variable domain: DAGVTQSPTHLIKTRGQQVTLRCSPISGHKSVSWYQQVLGQGPQFIFQYYEKEERGRGNFPDRFSARQFPNYSSELNVNALLLGDSALYLCASTRRTFSYNEQFFGPGTRLTVL.

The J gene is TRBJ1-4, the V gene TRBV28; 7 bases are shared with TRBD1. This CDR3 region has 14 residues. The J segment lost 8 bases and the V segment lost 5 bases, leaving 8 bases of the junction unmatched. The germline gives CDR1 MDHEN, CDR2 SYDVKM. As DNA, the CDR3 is TGTGCCAGCAGTGGCGGACAGGTCCGGGAAAAACTGTTTTTT. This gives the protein CASSGGQVREKLFF.

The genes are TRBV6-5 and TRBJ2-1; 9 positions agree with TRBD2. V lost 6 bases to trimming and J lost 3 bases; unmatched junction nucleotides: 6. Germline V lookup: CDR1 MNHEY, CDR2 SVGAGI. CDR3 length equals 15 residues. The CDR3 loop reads CASRGAGGLYNEQFF. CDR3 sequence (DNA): TGTGCCAGCAGGGGGGCGGGAGGGCTCTACAATGAGCAGTTCTTC.

In nucleotides, the CDR3 is TGTGCCAGCAGTTACAAGGGGGCGGGACGTGAAAAACTGTTTTTT. Translation gives CASSYKGAGREKLFF. The chain links TRBV6-5 to TRBJ1-4, with 7 bases identical to TRBD1. V shed 2 bases and J 7 bases; nucleotides not matched to a gene: 7. The CDR3 spans 15 residues. Germline V lookup: CDR1 MNHEY, CDR2 SVGAGI.